These 9 T cell receptor beta chains were all obtained from the same sample, sequenced in a study of cytomegalovirus exposure and HLA in healthy donors. The PCR used 60 Vbeta and 13 Jbeta primers. The protocol was immunoSEQ multiplex PCR, while the TCRdb copy is restricted to in-frame clones and leaves out a portion. Here the sample spans under 200,000 clones, approximately 77% being singletons. Material: PBMCs. The source of these receptors is a man aged 50 to 60 in good health and CMV-seropositive.

V and J are TRBV4-1 and TRBJ2-4; tentatively, D is TRBD2 (6 bases). This CDR3 is built from 16 residues. Looked up from germline, CDR1 is MGHRA and CDR2 is YSYEKL. V lost 0 bases, J lost 9 bases, and 18 bases lay in between. The CDR3 sequence is CASSQERTRGAAIQYF. CDR3 nucleotides: TGCGCCAGCAGCCAAGAAAGGACTCGCGGGGCGGCCATTCAGTACTTC.

The chain uses TRBV5-1 and TRBJ1-1, with unresolved D. The V gene's germline CDR1 is SGHRS and CDR2 YFSETQ. This CDR3 region has 14 residues. V shed 6 bases and J shed 1 base, with 13 bases lying between them. The chain's CDR3 is CASKEGWGNTEAFF. The CDR3 nucleotides are TGCGCCAGCAAGGAGGGATGGGGGAACACTGAAGCTTTCTTT.

The rearrangement links TRBV13 to TRBJ1-2, with TRBD1 as a possible D gene (5 bases). The V end lost 0 bases, the J end lost 1 base, and 18 bases lay between the germline ends. This CDR3 has 18 amino acids. The germline V gene encodes CDR1 PRHDT and CDR2 FYEKMQ (reference sequence). The CDR3 protein is CASSLGSADNRINYGYTF. For the CDR3, the DNA is TGTGCCAGCAGCTTAGGCTCGGCCGACAACAGGATTAACTATGGCTACACCTTC.

This sequence joins TRBV25-1 and TRBJ2-5, with TRBD2 matching 8 bases. J was trimmed by 4 bases and V by 4 bases; bases with no gene match: 11. Germline V gene data show CDR1 as MGHDK and CDR2 as SYGVNS. The CDR3 runs 16 residues. CDR3 residues: CASSGGLVGASETQYF. The CDR3 DNA sequence: TGTGCCAGCAGTGGGGGACTAGTTGGGGCGTCAGAGACCCAGTACTTC.

This clone occurred a few times. This chain joins TRBV15 and TRBJ1-5; tentative D call: TRBD1 (5 bases). CDR1 and CDR2 (germline): LNHNV, YYDKDF (reference sequence). This CDR3 comprises 14 residues. The ends were cut back, 8 bases at V and 4 bases at J, with 15 bases in the middle. The CDR3 nucleotides read TGTGCCACCCGCCTTGGCAGGGAAAATCAGCCCCAGCATTTT. Its protein product is CATRLGRENQPQHF.

This clone occurred once. The chain combines TRBV4-1 with TRBJ2-1, with 9 bases identical to TRBD1. The CDR3 runs to 16 residues. The V gene end was trimmed by 0 bases and the J gene end by 8 bases; junction bases not matched to a gene: 8. In germline, CDR1 is MGHRA, CDR2 YSYEKL. The CDR3 sequence is CASSQERSDRGDEQFF. The CDR3 nucleotides read TGCGCCAGCAGCCAAGAGAGGTCGGACAGGGGCGATGAGCAGTTCTTC.

This sequence joins TRBV9 and TRBJ2-1, with 12 bases identical to TRBD2. V dropped 0 bases and J dropped 0; count of bases not matched to a gene: 4. The germline gives CDR1 SGDLS, CDR2 YYNGEE. The CDR3 has 18 residues. The CDR3 here is CASSVGTSGASSYNEQFF. DNA of the CDR3: TGTGCCAGCAGCGTAGGGACTAGCGGGGCGAGCTCCTACAATGAGCAGTTCTTC.

This rearrangement joins TRBV28 to TRBJ1-6; D might be TRBD1 (6 bases). In germline, CDR1 is MDHEN, CDR2 SYDVKM. V gave up 1 base and J gave up 8 bases, with 12 bases separating them. The CDR3 has 15 residues. CDR3: CASSLYRRGYSPLHF. CDR3 sequence (DNA): TGTGCCAGCAGTTTATATCGCAGGGGCTATTCACCCCTCCACTTT. The variable domain in full, with the rest retrieved from reference TRBV28 and TRBJ1-6, is DVKVTQSSRYLVKRTGEKVFLECVQDMDHENMFWYRQDPGLGLRLIYFSYDVKMKEKGDIPEGYSVSREKKERFSLILESASTNQTSMYLCASSLYRRGYSPLHFGNGTRLTVT.

This clone was counted between two and nine times. This sequence joins TRBV29-1 and TRBJ2-7; D might be TRBD2 (6 bases). The CDR3 is 13 residues long. Between the trimmed V and J ends, which lost 2 bases and 2 bases, there was a span of 10 bases. CDR1 is SQVTM and CDR2 is ANQGSEA in the germline V gene. The CDR3 region has the DNA TGCAGCGTTGAATTGCGGGGAGCCTACGAGCAGTACTTC. Its translation is CSVELRGAYEQYF.